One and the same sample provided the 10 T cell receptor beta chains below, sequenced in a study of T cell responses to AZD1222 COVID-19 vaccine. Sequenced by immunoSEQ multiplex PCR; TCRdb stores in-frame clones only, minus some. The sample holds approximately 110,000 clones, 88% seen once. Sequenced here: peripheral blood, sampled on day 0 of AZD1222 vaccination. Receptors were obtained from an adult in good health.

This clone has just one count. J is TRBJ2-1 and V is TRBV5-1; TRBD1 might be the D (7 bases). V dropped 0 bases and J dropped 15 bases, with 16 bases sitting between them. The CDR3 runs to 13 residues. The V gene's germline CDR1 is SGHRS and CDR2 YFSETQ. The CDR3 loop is CASSLGQGGILFF. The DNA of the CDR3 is TGCGCCAGCAGCTTGGGGCAGGGGGGAATACTGTTCTTC.

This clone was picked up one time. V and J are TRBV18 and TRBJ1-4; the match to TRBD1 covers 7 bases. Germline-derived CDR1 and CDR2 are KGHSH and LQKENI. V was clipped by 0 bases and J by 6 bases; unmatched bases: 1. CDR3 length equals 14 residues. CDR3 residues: CASSPPGQHEKLFF. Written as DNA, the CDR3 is TGTGCCAGCTCACCACCGGGACAGCATGAAAAACTGTTTTTT.

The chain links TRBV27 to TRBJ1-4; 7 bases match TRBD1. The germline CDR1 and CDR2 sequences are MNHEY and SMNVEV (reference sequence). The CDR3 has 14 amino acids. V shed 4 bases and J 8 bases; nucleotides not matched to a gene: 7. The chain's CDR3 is CASSSGGVEEKLFF. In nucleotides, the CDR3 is TGTGCCAGCAGTTCAGGGGGGGTAGAGGAAAAACTGTTTTTT.

DNA for the CDR3: TGTGCCAGCAGTTATTGGCAGAGCACAGATACGCAGTATTTT. Protein product: CASSYWQSTDTQYF. V is TRBV6-2 or TRBV6-3 and J is TRBJ2-3; D remains ambiguous. Per the germline V gene, CDR1 is MNHEY and CDR2 is SVGEGT. This CDR3 has 14 residues. V gave up 3 bases and J gave up 0 bases, with 7 bases separating them.

The CDR3 protein is CASSQDQGGWGPYEQYF. The CDR3 nucleotides read TGCGCCAGCAGCCAAGATCAAGGGGGTTGGGGGCCTTACGAGCAGTACTTC. This chain connects TRBV4-3 to TRBJ2-7; D perhaps matches TRBD1 (6 bases). Germline-derived CDR1 and CDR2 are LGHNA and YSLEER. The V end was cut by 0 bases, the J end by 4 bases, with 19 bases between. The CDR3 loop spans 17 amino acids.

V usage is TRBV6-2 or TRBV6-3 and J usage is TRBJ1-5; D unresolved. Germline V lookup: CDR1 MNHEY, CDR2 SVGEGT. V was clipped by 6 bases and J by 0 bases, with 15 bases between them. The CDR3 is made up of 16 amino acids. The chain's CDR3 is CASSPQLEDSNQPQHF. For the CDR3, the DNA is TGTGCCAGCAGCCCTCAGTTGGAAGATAGCAATCAGCCCCAGCATTTT.

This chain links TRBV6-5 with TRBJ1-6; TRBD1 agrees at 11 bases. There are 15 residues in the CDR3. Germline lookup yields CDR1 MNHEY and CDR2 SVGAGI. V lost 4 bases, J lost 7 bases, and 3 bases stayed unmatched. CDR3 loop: CASSSGTGGNSPLHF. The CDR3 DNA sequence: TGTGCCAGCAGTTCCGGGACAGGGGGAAATTCACCCCTCCACTTT.

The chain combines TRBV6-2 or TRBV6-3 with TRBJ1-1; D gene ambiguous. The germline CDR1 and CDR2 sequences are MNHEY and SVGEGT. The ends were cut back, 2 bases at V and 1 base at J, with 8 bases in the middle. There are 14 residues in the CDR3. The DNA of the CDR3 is TGTGCCAGCAGTTACATACAGACGAACACTGAAGCTTTCTTT. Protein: CASSYIQTNTEAFF.

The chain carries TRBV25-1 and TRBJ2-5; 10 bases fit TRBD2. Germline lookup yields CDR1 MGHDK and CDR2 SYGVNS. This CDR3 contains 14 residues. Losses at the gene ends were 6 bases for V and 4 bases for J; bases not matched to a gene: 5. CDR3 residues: CASRSSGSGETQYF. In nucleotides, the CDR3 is TGTGCCAGCAGATCTAGCGGGAGTGGAGAGACCCAGTACTTC.

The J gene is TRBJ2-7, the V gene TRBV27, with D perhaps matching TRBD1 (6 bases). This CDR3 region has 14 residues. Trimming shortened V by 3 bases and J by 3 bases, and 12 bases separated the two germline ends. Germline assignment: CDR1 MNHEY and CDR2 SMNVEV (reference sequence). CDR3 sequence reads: CASSLVQGHYEQYF. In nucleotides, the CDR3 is TGTGCCAGCAGTTTGGTACAGGGTCACTACGAGCAGTACTTC.